What follows are 32 T cell receptor beta chains derived from one specimen sequenced in a study of cytomegalovirus exposure and HLA in healthy donors. Data came from immunoSEQ multiplex PCR; TCRdb stores just in-frame clones and leaves some out. The sample includes about 130,000 clones, 90% seen only once; the top ten take roughly 6.4%. The sample comprised PBMCs. These TCRs come from a woman in her twenties or thirties in good health and CMV-seropositive.

The V call is TRBV11-2, the J call TRBJ2-7, with TRBD2 as a possible D gene (6 bases). The CDR3 extends over 15 amino acids. Germline CDR1 SGHAT, CDR2 FQNNGV. V was trimmed by 1 base and J by 3 bases, leaving 13 bases between them. CDR3 region: CASSLARDFLYEQYF. CDR3 sequence (DNA): TGTGCCAGCAGCTTAGCCCGGGACTTCCTCTACGAGCAGTACTTC.

The rearrangement uses TRBV5-1 and TRBJ2-5, with D unresolved. V lost 6 bases to trimming and J lost 5 bases, with 20 bases between them. The CDR3 length is 15 residues. CDR1 SGHRS and CDR2 YFSETQ come from the germline V gene. CDR3 bases: TGCGCCAGCAAGCAGATACAAGACGAGGAGGAGACCCAGTACTTC. Its translation: CASKQIQDEEETQYF.

This clone was recorded a few times. V is TRBV2 and J is TRBJ2-5; TRBD2 is a possible D gene (6 bases). The ends were cut back, 8 bases at V and 4 bases at J, with 17 bases in the middle. The CDR3 loop spans 14 amino acids. Per the germline V gene, CDR1 is SNHLY and CDR2 is FYNNEI. This CDR3 reads CASARTAEGETQYF. In DNA, the CDR3 is TGTGCCAGCGCTAGGACGGCGGAGGGAGAGACCCAGTACTTC.

The J gene is TRBJ1-6, the V gene TRBV18; D perhaps matches TRBD1 (6 bases). The CDR3 covers 14 residues. Germline-derived CDR1 and CDR2 are KGHSH and LQKENI. Trimming pared 0 bases from V and 9 bases from J, leaving 9 bases between. The CDR3 region is CASSPPRGSSPLHF. The CDR3 nucleotides are TGTGCCAGCTCACCACCCAGGGGCAGTTCACCCCTCCACTTT.

The V gene is TRBV7-8, the J gene TRBJ2-1; 10 bases align to TRBD2. Germline CDR1 is SGHVS and CDR2 is FQNEAQ. V lost 4 bases and J lost 6; bases outside the gene matches: 9. The CDR3 consists of 16 residues. The CDR3 coding sequence is TGTGCCAGCAGCTCAAGAGGAGCGGGAGGGCCCAATGAGCAGTTCTTC. Residues: CASSSRGAGGPNEQFF.

The chain combines TRBV2 with TRBJ2-7, with 14 bases fitting TRBD2. Trimming cost V 5 bases and J 4 bases; bases outside gene matches: 7. In germline, CDR1 is SNHLY, CDR2 FYNNEI. The CDR3 contains 16 residues. The CDR3 nucleotides read TGTGCCAGCAGTCCTGGGACTAGCGGGAGTTTTTACGAGCAGTACTTC. This translates into CASSPGTSGSFYEQYF.

The chain carries TRBV6-6 and TRBJ2-7; 7 nucleotides agree with TRBD2. CDR3 length: 14 amino acids. From germline, CDR1 is MNHNY and CDR2 SVGAGI (reference sequence). V trimming: 8 bases; J trimming: 4 bases; junction bases outside the gene matches: 11. CDR3 loop: CASGHGGSKYEQYF. For the CDR3, the DNA is TGTGCCAGCGGCCACGGGGGGTCGAAATACGAGCAGTACTTC.

V and J are TRBV2 and TRBJ2-2; 7 nucleotides align to TRBD1. Germline V gene lookup returns CDR1 SNHLY and CDR2 FYNNEI. The CDR3 consists of 18 residues. Germline trimming cut 3 bases from V and 1 base from J; bases unmatched to any gene: 11. The CDR3 DNA reads TGTGCCAGCAGTGACTGGGACAGCCACCACGGGAACACCGGGGAGCTGTTTTTT. Residues: CASSDWDSHHGNTGELFF.

The chain recombines TRBV2 with TRBJ1-2; D remains unclear. Trimming took off 8 bases at V and 4 bases at J, with 11 bases between the two ends. Germline V lookup: CDR1 SNHLY, CDR2 FYNNEI. CDR3 length: 12 amino acids. The CDR3 nucleotides read TGTGCCAGCGAGGACGGACTCTATGGCTACACCTTC. Protein: CASEDGLYGYTF.

This clone was seen once. This rearrangement joins TRBV15 to TRBJ2-5; 8 nucleotides line up with TRBD2. V gave up 0 bases and J gave up 2 bases; unmatched junction bases: 2. The CDR3 spans 15 residues. Germline CDR1 is LNHNV and CDR2 is YYDKDF (reference sequence). The CDR3 sequence is CATSRDRGGQETQYF. The CDR3 region has the DNA TGTGCCACCAGCAGAGATCGGGGGGGTCAAGAGACCCAGTACTTC.

This clone appeared once. The chain uses TRBV2 and TRBJ1-2, with D perhaps matching TRBD1 (6 bases). Trimming left V 7 bases short and J 1 base short, with 16 bases between. The V gene's germline CDR1 is SNHLY and CDR2 FYNNEI. The CDR3 is made up of 15 amino acids. The CDR3 region has the DNA TGTGCCAGCACAGAAACGGGGGGCCTTAACTATGGCTACACCTTC. It is translated as CASTETGGLNYGYTF.

V gene TRBV7-6 combines with J gene TRBJ2-1, with 9 positions matching TRBD2. The V gene end was trimmed by 2 bases and the J gene end by 3 bases; junction bases not matched to a gene: 2. The CDR3 has 15 amino acids. Germline V lookup: CDR1 SGHVS, CDR2 FNYEAQ. CDR3 sequence (DNA): TGTGCCAGCAGCTTAAGCGGGGGGTACTACAATGAGCAGTTCTTC. It specifies CASSLSGGYYNEQFF.

The CDR3: CASSQAQDSYGYTF. In DNA form, the CDR3 reads TGCGCCAGCAGCCAAGCACAGGACAGTTATGGCTACACCTTC. V usage is TRBV4-1 and J usage is TRBJ1-2; D perhaps matches TRBD1 (6 bases). The germline CDR1 and CDR2 sequences are MGHRA and YSYEKL. The V end lost 1 base, the J end lost 5 bases, and 11 bases lay between the germline ends. CDR3 length: 14 residues.

The rearrangement links TRBV6-5 to TRBJ1-4; 7 bases map to TRBD1. V trimming: 6 bases; J trimming: 2 bases; junction bases outside the gene matches: 6. CDR3 size: 15 residues. Germline V gene sequence: CDR1 MNHEY, CDR2 SVGAGI. Here the CDR3 reads CASSLFRGTNEKLFF. CDR3 DNA: TGTGCCAGCAGCCTATTCAGGGGGACTAATGAAAAACTGTTTTTT.

The chain couples TRBV7-3 to TRBJ2-2, with D unresolved. V was shortened by 4 bases and J by 2 bases, with 14 bases between the two germline ends. This CDR3 has 16 amino acids. Germline-derived CDR1 and CDR2 are SGHTA and FQGTGA. CDR3 amino acids: CASSSLATENTGELFF. Written as DNA, the CDR3 is TGTGCCAGCAGCTCCCTTGCAACAGAAAACACCGGGGAGCTGTTTTTT.

CDR3 DNA sequence: TGTGCCAGCAGTTCACCCTACAGGGCTGAAAAACTGTTTTTT. This gives the protein CASSSPYRAEKLFF. This chain uses TRBV6-6 with TRBJ1-4, with D perhaps TRBD1 (6 bases). This CDR3 comprises 14 residues. Germline V gene data show CDR1 as MNHNY and CDR2 as SVGAGI (reference sequence). Trimming left V 4 bases short and J 7 bases short, with 13 bases between.

The CDR3 coding sequence is TGCAGCGTTGGGGGGGTGGGACGAATGCAGTATTTT. This gives the protein CSVGGVGRMQYF. The rearrangement links TRBV29-1 to TRBJ2-3; D is perhaps TRBD2 (6 bases). CDR1 SQVTM and CDR2 ANQGSEA come from the germline V gene. The ends were cut back, 4 bases at V and 11 bases at J, with 16 bases in the middle. The CDR3 has 12 amino acids.

This chain links TRBV5-5 with TRBJ2-5; 8 nucleotides align to TRBD2. The CDR3 is 14 residues long. Germline values: CDR1 SGHKS, CDR2 YYEKEE (reference sequence). Trimming at V came to 8 bases and at J to 10 bases, leaving 16 bases not matched to a gene. The CDR3 DNA follows: TGTGCCAGTCAAGACGGAGCGGGAGCGGCGGGCCAGTACTTC. Amino acid sequence: CASQDGAGAAGQYF.

CDR3 sequence (DNA): TGTGCCAGCAGTCCCCGGAGGGGAATGGGTGAAGCTTTCTTT. Translating it yields CASSPRRGMGEAFF. The rearrangement uses TRBV27 and TRBJ1-1, with a possible D match to TRBD1 (5 bases). Germline CDR1 reads MNHEY; CDR2 reads SMNVEV (reference sequence). The CDR3 totals 14 residues. Trimming shortened V by 5 bases and J by 7 bases, and 17 bases separated the two germline ends.

The chain combines TRBV6-5 with TRBJ1-1; TRBD1 aligns across 9 bases. The trim removed 6 bases at V and 5 bases at J, leaving 7 bases unmatched. From germline, CDR1 is MNHEY and CDR2 SVGAGI. The CDR3 sequence is 14 residues long. CDR3 region: CASSRGTGWTEAFF. DNA for the CDR3: TGTGCCAGCAGCCGCGGGACAGGGTGGACTGAAGCTTTCTTT.

The chain joins TRBV6-5 to TRBJ2-7; 9 bases map to TRBD2. The CDR3 sequence is 15 residues long. The germline gives CDR1 MNHEY, CDR2 SVGAGI. The J segment lost 3 bases and the V segment lost 1 base, leaving 4 bases of the junction unmatched. CDR3 sequence reads: CASSYFVAGVYEQYF. DNA for the CDR3: TGTGCCAGCAGTTACTTCGTAGCGGGAGTCTACGAGCAGTACTTC.

The chain uses TRBV5-1 and TRBJ2-7; 10 bases fit TRBD1. Trimming removed 3 bases from V and 5 bases from J; junction bases left unmatched: 11. The CDR3 loop spans 16 amino acids. The V gene's germline CDR1 is SGHRS and CDR2 YFSETQ. This CDR3 is CASSYRTGQGVNEQYF. The CDR3, as DNA: TGCGCCAGCAGCTACCGAACCGGACAGGGGGTTAACGAGCAGTACTTC.

The V call is TRBV29-1, the J call TRBJ2-1; TRBD2 agrees at 7 bases. Germline lookup yields CDR1 SQVTM and CDR2 ANQGSEA. V lost 5 bases and J lost 0; bases outside the gene matches: 10. The CDR3 has 16 amino acids. The CDR3 DNA reads TGCAGCGTTCTTTTGGCCGGGGGGAGCTCCTACAATGAGCAGTTCTTC. It is translated as CSVLLAGGSSYNEQFF.

This chain links TRBV19 with TRBJ1-1, with 7 nucleotides matching TRBD1. Germline assignment: CDR1 LNHDA and CDR2 SQIVND (reference sequence). CDR3 length equals 16 residues. With V trimmed by 4 bases and J by 7 bases, 15 bases remained unmatched. The CDR3 spells CASSKPLGRGSGEAFF. DNA for the CDR3: TGTGCCAGTAGTAAGCCCCTGGGCAGGGGGTCGGGTGAAGCTTTCTTT.

The chain links TRBV7-2 to TRBJ2-5; no definite D call. Trimming shortened V by 4 bases and J by 4 bases, and 13 bases separated the two germline ends. Germline V gene data show CDR1 as SGHTA and CDR2 as FQGNSA. The CDR3 totals 14 residues. The CDR3 protein is CASSSRLASETQYF. The CDR3 nucleotides are TGTGCCAGCAGCTCTAGGTTGGCTTCAGAGACCCAGTACTTC.

The chain combines TRBV28 with TRBJ2-7; D possibly corresponds to TRBD1 (6 bases). Germline CDR1 MDHEN, CDR2 SYDVKM. Trimming pared 0 bases from V and 1 base from J, leaving 10 bases between. The CDR3 is 15 amino acids. The CDR3 region is CASSLWGHLSYEQYF. The CDR3 DNA reads as TGTGCCAGCAGTTTATGGGGACACCTATCCTACGAGCAGTACTTC.

The chain links TRBV6-5 to TRBJ2-5; 7 nucleotides line up with TRBD1. Trimming took 6 bases from V and 5 from J; bases not matched to a gene: 12. Germline V gene lookup returns CDR1 MNHEY and CDR2 SVGAGI. The CDR3 length is 15 residues. This chain's CDR3 is CASRPRQGRVETQYF. The CDR3 coding sequence is TGTGCCAGCAGACCCAGACAGGGCAGAGTGGAGACCCAGTACTTC.

The rearrangement uses TRBV6-1 and TRBJ2-7, with 10 positions matching TRBD2. V lost 7 bases to trimming and J lost 2 bases; unmatched junction nucleotides: 8. This CDR3 is 15 amino acids long. CDR1 and CDR2 from the germline V gene are MNHNS and SASEGT. Here the CDR3 DNA reads TGTGCCAGCACTCCTCTAGCGGGAGTCCCCTACGAGCAGTACTTC. The encoded protein is CASTPLAGVPYEQYF.

This chain joins TRBV5-6 and TRBJ1-2, with 9 bases lining up with TRBD1. Germline CDR1 reads SGHDT; CDR2 reads YYEEEE. V shed 4 bases and J 3 bases; nucleotides not matched to a gene: 4. This CDR3 contains 14 residues. The CDR3 DNA reads as TGTGCCAGCAGCGTGGACAGGGGCTACTATGGCTACACCTTC. It encodes CASSVDRGYYGYTF. The whole variable domain, filled in from reference TRBV5-6 and TRBJ1-2, reads DAGVTQSPTHLIKTRGQQVTLRCSPKSGHDTVSWYQQALGQGPQFIFQYYEEEERQRGNFPDRFSGHQFPNYSSELNVNALLLGDSALYLCASSVDRGYYGYTFGSGTRLTVV.

The chain joins TRBV28 to TRBJ1-1, with TRBD1 matching over 7 bases. With V trimmed by 4 bases and J by 0 bases, 5 bases remained unmatched. The germline V gene has CDR1 MDHEN and CDR2 SYDVKM. This CDR3 is built from 15 residues. In DNA form, the CDR3 reads TGTGCCAGCAGTTACCCGGACAGGATGAACACTGAAGCTTTCTTT. Translating gives CASSYPDRMNTEAFF.

The V call is TRBV2, the J call TRBJ2-7; D is uncertain. Trimming left V 3 bases short and J 5 bases short, with 5 bases between. Germline values: CDR1 SNHLY, CDR2 FYNNEI. The CDR3 extends over 11 amino acids. The CDR3 DNA is TGTGCCAGCAGTGAGAACAACGAGCAGTACTTC. Translated, it gives CASSENNEQYF.

V usage is TRBV9 and J usage is TRBJ2-7; TRBD1 aligns across 9 bases. Per the germline V gene, CDR1 is SGDLS and CDR2 is YYNGEE. The CDR3 is 14 amino acids. J was trimmed by 3 bases and V by 3 bases; bases with no gene match: 4. CDR3 nucleotide sequence: TGTGCCAGCAGCGCCCGGGACAGGGACTACGAGCAGTACTTC. Protein product: CASSARDRDYEQYF.